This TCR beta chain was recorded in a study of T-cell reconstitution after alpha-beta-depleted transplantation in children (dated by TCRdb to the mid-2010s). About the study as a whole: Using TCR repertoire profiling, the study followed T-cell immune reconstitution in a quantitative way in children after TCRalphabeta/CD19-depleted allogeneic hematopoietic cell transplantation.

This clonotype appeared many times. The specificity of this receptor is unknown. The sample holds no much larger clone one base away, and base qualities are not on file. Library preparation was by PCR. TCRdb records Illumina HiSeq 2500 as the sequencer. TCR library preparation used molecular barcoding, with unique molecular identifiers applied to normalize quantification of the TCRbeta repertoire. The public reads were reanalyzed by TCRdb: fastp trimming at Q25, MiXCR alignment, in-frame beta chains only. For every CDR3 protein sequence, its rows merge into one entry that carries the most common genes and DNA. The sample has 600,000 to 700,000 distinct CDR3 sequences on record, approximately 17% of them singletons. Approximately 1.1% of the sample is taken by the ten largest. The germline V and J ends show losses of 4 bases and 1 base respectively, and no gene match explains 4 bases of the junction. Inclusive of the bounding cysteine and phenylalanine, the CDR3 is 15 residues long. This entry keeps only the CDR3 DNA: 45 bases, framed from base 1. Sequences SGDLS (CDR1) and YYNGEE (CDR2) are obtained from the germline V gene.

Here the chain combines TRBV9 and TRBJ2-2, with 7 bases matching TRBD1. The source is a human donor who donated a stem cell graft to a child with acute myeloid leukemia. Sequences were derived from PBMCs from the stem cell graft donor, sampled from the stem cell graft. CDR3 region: CASSPRTGNTGELFF. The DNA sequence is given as TGTGCCAGCAGCCCGCGGACAGGGAACACCGGGGAGCTGTTTTTT. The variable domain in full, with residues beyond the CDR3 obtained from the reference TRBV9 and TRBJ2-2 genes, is DSGVTQTPKHLITATGQRVTLRCSPRSGDLSVYWYQQSLDQGLQFLIQYYNGEERAKGNILERFSAQQFPDLHSELNLSSLELGDSALYFCASSPRTGNTGELFFGEGSRLTVL.